This entry describes one T cell receptor beta chain. The data belong to a study of PD-L1 blockade in urothelial cancer. Time point defined: pretreatment peripheral blood. TCRdb keeps only in-frame clones here, not all; method: immunoSEQ multiplex PCR. The sample includes tens of thousands of clones, around 79% of them seen just once. This CDR3 is built from 15 residues. V lost 7 bases and J lost 7, with 20 bases in between. Germline CDR1 SNHLY, CDR2 FYNNEI. The chain joins TRBV2 to TRBJ1-5; D might be TRBD1 (6 bases). The sample consisted of PBMCs, taken around atezolizumab (anti-PD-L1) treatment. This sequence originates from a man between 70 and 80 years old with urothelial cancer. The CDR3 nucleotides are TGTGCCAGCACCATCCTGGGGGAGGGGGTACAGCCCCAGCATTTT. It is translated as CASTILGEGVQPQHF.